This is a list of T cell receptor beta chains from one sample in a study of shared clonotypes between healthy human individuals. Clones were read by immunoSEQ multiplex PCR, and TCRdb kept only the in-frame ones, dropping some. Here the sample spans some 2,400,000 clones, approximately 95% being singletons. The sequencing sample was made of naive CD4+ T cells sorted from blood. These receptors were collected from a man aged 18-30 years in good health. CDR3s include the opening cysteine and the closing phenylalanine or tryptophan. The order of the fields is clone size, J gene, D gene, V gene, CDR3 DNA, CDR3 protein. A D gene is named only where the DNA matches it firmly. For some rows the clone size is stated as once, few or many, or as a class when expanded; others skip it.

abundance: NA
j_gene: TRBJ2-2
d_gene: NA
v_gene: TRBV6-5
CDR3nt: TGTGCCAGCAGTTCTGGCAGGAGCTACAACACCGGGGAGCTGTTTTTT
CDR3aa: CASSSGRSYNTGELFF

abundance: NA
j_gene: TRBJ2-5
d_gene: NA
v_gene: TRBV7-9
CDR3nt: TGTGCCAGCAGCTTAGTAGGGGAGACCCAGTACTTC
CDR3aa: CASSLVGETQYF

abundance: NA
j_gene: TRBJ1-4
d_gene: NA
v_gene: TRBV19
CDR3nt: TGTGCCAGTACCCGGATGGGCCTCTCCAATGAAAAACTGTTTTTT
CDR3aa: CASTRMGLSNEKLFF

abundance: once
j_gene: TRBJ1-2
d_gene: NA
v_gene: TRBV7-9
CDR3nt: TGTGCCAGCAGCTTAGTAGGCCTTAACTATGGCTACACCTTC
CDR3aa: CASSLVGLNYGYTF

abundance: NA
j_gene: TRBJ1-3
d_gene: NA
v_gene: TRBV6-6
CDR3nt: TGTGCCAGCAGCCAGTCTGGAAACACCATATATTTT
CDR3aa: CASSQSGNTIYF

abundance: NA
j_gene: TRBJ1-1
d_gene: NA
v_gene: TRBV29-1
CDR3nt: TGCAGCGTTGAACGCCAGATGAACACTGAAGCTTTCTTT
CDR3aa: CSVERQMNTEAFF

abundance: NA
j_gene: TRBJ1-1
d_gene: NA
v_gene: TRBV2
CDR3nt: TGTGCCAGCAGTGGAGGGGAAAACACTGAAGCTTTCTTT
CDR3aa: CASSGGENTEAFF

abundance: NA
j_gene: TRBJ2-7
d_gene: NA
v_gene: TRBV6-1
CDR3nt: TGTGCCAGCAGTGAACTGGGGTGGGGACCCTCAACCTCCTACGAGCAGTACTTC
CDR3aa: CASSELGWGPSTSYEQYF

abundance: NA
j_gene: TRBJ1-1
d_gene: NA
v_gene: TRBV5-1
CDR3nt: TGCGCCAGCAGCTTGGTTAGAAACACTGAAGCTTTCTTT
CDR3aa: CASSLVRNTEAFF

abundance: NA
j_gene: TRBJ2-6
d_gene: TRBD1
v_gene: TRBV9
CDR3nt: TGTGCCAGCAGCGAGGGACAGACAAAGACCTCTGGGGCCAACGTCCTGACTTTC
CDR3aa: CASSEGQTKTSGANVLTF

abundance: once
j_gene: TRBJ2-5
d_gene: NA
v_gene: TRBV19
CDR3nt: TGTGCCAGTAGTATAAGCAGGGTTGCCGGAGAGACCCAGTACTTC
CDR3aa: CASSISRVAGETQYF

abundance: NA
j_gene: TRBJ1-3
d_gene: NA
v_gene: TRBV6-6
CDR3nt: TGTGCCAGCATAAGGGGGACATCTACTGGAAACACCATATATTTT
CDR3aa: CASIRGTSTGNTIYF

abundance: NA
j_gene: TRBJ1-4
d_gene: TRBD1
v_gene: TRBV2
CDR3nt: TGTGCCAGCGCCCTGCAGGGGGTGGGAAAACTGTTTTTT
CDR3aa: CASALQGVGKLFF

abundance: NA
j_gene: TRBJ1-4
d_gene: NA
v_gene: TRBV5-1
CDR3nt: TGCGCCAGCAGCTTATGGGGGGATGGTGAAAAACTGTTTTTT
CDR3aa: CASSLWGDGEKLFF

abundance: NA
j_gene: TRBJ1-5
d_gene: NA
v_gene: TRBV28
CDR3nt: TGTGCCAGCACATCGAATCAGCCCCAGCATTTT
CDR3aa: CASTSNQPQHF

abundance: NA
j_gene: TRBJ1-4
d_gene: NA
v_gene: TRBV18
CDR3nt: TGTGCCAGCTCACCCCGGGTGGGGAAGGATGAAAAACTGTTTTTT
CDR3aa: CASSPRVGKDEKLFF

abundance: NA
j_gene: TRBJ2-1
d_gene: NA
v_gene: TRBV5-1
CDR3nt: TGCGCCAGCAGGGGTCTGCCGGGGGCTTTAAATGAGCAGTTCTTC
CDR3aa: CASRGLPGALNEQFF

abundance: NA
j_gene: TRBJ2-3
d_gene: NA
v_gene: TRBV30
CDR3nt: TGTGCCTGGAGTCTAGGACGGCATTGGGATACGCAGTATTTT
CDR3aa: CAWSLGRHWDTQYF

abundance: NA
j_gene: TRBJ2-5
d_gene: NA
v_gene: TRBV2
CDR3nt: TGTGCCAGTTTGATGGGGGAGACCCAGTACTTC
CDR3aa: CASLMGETQYF

abundance: NA
j_gene: TRBJ2-7
d_gene: NA
v_gene: TRBV4-1
CDR3nt: TGCGCCAGCAGCCAAGCTCTTGCAGGATATGGAAACGAGCAGTACTTC
CDR3aa: CASSQALAGYGNEQYF

abundance: NA
j_gene: TRBJ2-7
d_gene: NA
v_gene: TRBV6-4
CDR3nt: TGTGCCAGCAGTGACCATGGATGGGTTAAACACTACGAGCAGTACTTC
CDR3aa: CASSDHGWVKHYEQYF

abundance: NA
j_gene: TRBJ2-5
d_gene: TRBD1
v_gene: TRBV6-5
CDR3nt: TGTGCCAGCAGTGCCCCGGGACAGGGAAAAGAGACCCAGTACTTC
CDR3aa: CASSAPGQGKETQYF

abundance: NA
j_gene: TRBJ2-6
d_gene: NA
v_gene: TRBV2
CDR3nt: TGTGCCGGCTTGTGGGGGGCGCTCTCTGGGGCCAACGTCCTGACTTTC
CDR3aa: CAGLWGALSGANVLTF

abundance: NA
j_gene: TRBJ2-7
d_gene: TRBD2
v_gene: TRBV11-2
CDR3nt: TGTGCCAGCAGCGCCTTGCGGGAGGTCATTTACGAGCAGTACTTC
CDR3aa: CASSALREVIYEQYF

abundance: NA
j_gene: TRBJ2-7
d_gene: NA
v_gene: TRBV5-1
CDR3nt: TGCGCCAGCAGCTTGGCCGGGGGACAATACGAGCAGTACTTC
CDR3aa: CASSLAGGQYEQYF

abundance: NA
j_gene: TRBJ1-4
d_gene: NA
v_gene: TRBV7-9
CDR3nt: TGTGCCAGCAGCCGGGAAGGTGAAAAACTGTTTTTT
CDR3aa: CASSREGEKLFF

abundance: NA
j_gene: TRBJ2-1
d_gene: TRBD2
v_gene: TRBV6-5
CDR3nt: TGTGCCTGCGGGAGGGGCAATGAGCAGTTCTTC
CDR3aa: CACGRGNEQFF

abundance: NA
j_gene: TRBJ2-2
d_gene: TRBD2
v_gene: TRBV9
CDR3nt: TGTGCCAGCAGCCCCCAGCTAGCGGGCACCGGGGAGCTGTTTTTT
CDR3aa: CASSPQLAGTGELFF

abundance: NA
j_gene: TRBJ2-7
d_gene: TRBD1
v_gene: TRBV9
CDR3nt: TGTGCCAGCAGCCCAGGAGGGGGTGGGACAGGGGTTACCAGCGAGCAGTACTTC
CDR3aa: CASSPGGGGTGVTSEQYF

abundance: few
j_gene: TRBJ1-1
d_gene: NA
v_gene: TRBV10-3
CDR3nt: TGTGCCATCAGAACAGCGAACACTGAAGCTTTCTTT
CDR3aa: CAIRTANTEAFF

abundance: NA
j_gene: TRBJ2-3
d_gene: NA
v_gene: TRBV7-9
CDR3nt: TGTGCCAGCAGCTTAAAAAGGGCTAGCACAGATACGCAGTATTTT
CDR3aa: CASSLKRASTDTQYF

abundance: NA
j_gene: TRBJ1-1
d_gene: NA
v_gene: TRBV7-9
CDR3nt: TGTGCCAGCAGCCCCATGGACAGCCTTAGGAACACTGAAGCTTTCTTT
CDR3aa: CASSPMDSLRNTEAFF

abundance: once
j_gene: TRBJ1-4
d_gene: TRBD1
v_gene: TRBV7-9
CDR3nt: TGTGCCAGCAGCTTAGAAGCCGGGACAGGGAATGAAAAACTGTTTTTT
CDR3aa: CASSLEAGTGNEKLFF

abundance: NA
j_gene: TRBJ2-3
d_gene: NA
v_gene: TRBV15
CDR3nt: TGTGCCACCAGCAGAGATGAAGGGCTTGGCACAGATACGCAGTATTTT
CDR3aa: CATSRDEGLGTDTQYF

abundance: NA
j_gene: TRBJ2-7
d_gene: NA
v_gene: TRBV29-1
CDR3nt: TGCAGCGCCGGGACACCGGGTAGTGGTTTTTCCCACGAGCAGTACTTC
CDR3aa: CSAGTPGSGFSHEQYF

abundance: once
j_gene: TRBJ1-6
d_gene: NA
v_gene: TRBV6-5
CDR3nt: TGTGCCAGCAGTTACGATCTGGGCAGTCATAATTCACCCCTCCACTTT
CDR3aa: CASSYDLGSHNSPLHF

abundance: NA
j_gene: TRBJ2-1
d_gene: TRBD2
v_gene: TRBV10-3
CDR3nt: TGTGCCATCAGCCCTCGAGCGGGAGATGATGAGCAGTTCTTC
CDR3aa: CAISPRAGDDEQFF

abundance: NA
j_gene: TRBJ2-7
d_gene: NA
v_gene: TRBV10-1
CDR3nt: TGCGCCAGCAGTGAGGGGGCTGAGCAGTACTTC
CDR3aa: CASSEGAEQYF

abundance: once
j_gene: TRBJ1-2
d_gene: NA
v_gene: TRBV5-4
CDR3nt: TGTGCCAGCAGCTTGGTGGGGGACCCGGGTCCAGGCTACACCTTC
CDR3aa: CASSLVGDPGPGYTF

abundance: NA
j_gene: TRBJ1-2
d_gene: NA
v_gene: TRBV6-5
CDR3nt: TGTGCCAGCAGGGCAGGTTTTGACTATGGCTACACCTTC
CDR3aa: CASRAGFDYGYTF

abundance: once
j_gene: TRBJ2-3
d_gene: NA
v_gene: TRBV19
CDR3nt: TGTGCCAGTAGCCTCGGCGGAAGCACAGATACGCAGTATTTT
CDR3aa: CASSLGGSTDTQYF

abundance: NA
j_gene: TRBJ2-3
d_gene: TRBD2
v_gene: TRBV10-3
CDR3nt: TGTGCCATCTTTAGCGGGAGGCTCACAGATACGCAGTATTTT
CDR3aa: CAIFSGRLTDTQYF

abundance: NA
j_gene: TRBJ1-4
d_gene: TRBD1
v_gene: TRBV7-9
CDR3nt: TGTGCCAGCAGCTCGGGACAGGGTAATGAAAAACTGTTTTTT
CDR3aa: CASSSGQGNEKLFF

abundance: NA
j_gene: TRBJ1-1
d_gene: TRBD1
v_gene: TRBV5-1
CDR3nt: TGCGCCAGCAGCCTAAAGGGACAGGGTCACACTGAAGCTTTCTTT
CDR3aa: CASSLKGQGHTEAFF

abundance: few
j_gene: TRBJ2-7
d_gene: NA
v_gene: TRBV11-1
CDR3nt: TGTGCCAGCAGCTTAGCGAGGGGCCTGACAGGATACGAGCAGTACTTC
CDR3aa: CASSLARGLTGYEQYF

abundance: once
j_gene: TRBJ2-3
d_gene: NA
v_gene: TRBV11-2
CDR3nt: TGTGCCAGCAGCTTAGCTGGACTGGCCGCGAGCACAGATACGCAGTATTTT
CDR3aa: CASSLAGLAASTDTQYF

abundance: NA
j_gene: TRBJ2-2
d_gene: NA
v_gene: TRBV5-1
CDR3nt: TGCGCCAGCAGCCTGACACGCATCACCGGGGAGCTGTTTTTT
CDR3aa: CASSLTRITGELFF

abundance: NA
j_gene: TRBJ1-2
d_gene: TRBD1
v_gene: TRBV27
CDR3nt: TGTGCCAGCAGTTGGAGGGACAGCCGGGGAGGCTACACCTTC
CDR3aa: CASSWRDSRGGYTF

abundance: NA
j_gene: TRBJ1-2
d_gene: NA
v_gene: TRBV11-1
CDR3nt: TGTGCCAGCAGCCCCCAGGGGCAGGGAGCCTCTGGCTACACCTTC
CDR3aa: CASSPQGQGASGYTF

abundance: once
j_gene: TRBJ2-5
d_gene: NA
v_gene: TRBV6-5
CDR3nt: TGTGCCAGCAGCCGAGGGTTTCAAGAGACCCAGTACTTC
CDR3aa: CASSRGFQETQYF

abundance: NA
j_gene: TRBJ2-1
d_gene: TRBD1
v_gene: TRBV10-3
CDR3nt: TGTGCCATCAGTGTGTTCTCCGGGACAGGGTCCAATGAGCAGTTCTTC
CDR3aa: CAISVFSGTGSNEQFF

abundance: NA
j_gene: TRBJ1-6
d_gene: TRBD1
v_gene: TRBV9
CDR3nt: TGTGCCAGCAGCGCAGCGACAGGGGGCTTGAACTCACCCCTCCACTTT
CDR3aa: CASSAATGGLNSPLHF

abundance: once
j_gene: TRBJ1-4
d_gene: NA
v_gene: TRBV7-9
CDR3nt: TGTGCCAGCAGCTCAGGGGTTTATGAAAAACTGTTTTTT
CDR3aa: CASSSGVYEKLFF

abundance: NA
j_gene: TRBJ1-1
d_gene: NA
v_gene: TRBV19
CDR3nt: TGTGCCAGGAGTCCCTGGGGGGAGGAAGGTGAAGCTTTCTTT
CDR3aa: CARSPWGEEGEAFF